This is a list of T cell receptor beta chains from one sample in a study of cytomegalovirus exposure and HLA in healthy donors. Sequenced by immunoSEQ multiplex PCR; TCRdb stores in-frame clones only, minus some. The listing records tens of thousands of clones. Sequenced material: PBMCs. All receptors come from a woman younger than 45 in good health and CMV-seronegative. Both conserved end residues are part of each CDR3. A D gene is named only where the DNA matches it firmly.

j_call	v_call	d_call	cdr3_length	cdr3_aa	cdr3_nt
TRBJ1-1	TRBV7-9	TRBD1	15	CASNEGDRAYTEAFF	TGTGCCAGCAACGAGGGGGACAGAGCATATACTGAAGCTTTCTTT
TRBJ1-1	TRBV7-9	NA	13	CASSDPGATEAFF	TGTGCCAGCAGCGACCCTGGGGCCACTGAAGCTTTCTTT
TRBJ2-7	TRBV29-1	TRBD1	12	CSARDSAYEQYF	TGCAGCGCAAGGGACAGTGCCTACGAGCAGTACTTC
TRBJ2-5	TRBV2	NA	12	CASAPAGETQYF	TGTGCCAGCGCCCCGGCGGGGGAGACCCAGTACTTC
TRBJ2-2	TRBV15	TRBD1	15	CATSRQGANTGELFF	TGTGCCACCAGCAGACAGGGGGCTAACACCGGGGAGCTGTTTTTT
TRBJ1-5	TRBV10-2	NA	16	CASSERLGASNQPQHF	TGCGCCAGCAGTGAGCGTTTGGGGGCCAGCAATCAGCCCCAGCATTTT
TRBJ1-1	TRBV30	NA	18	CAWSVRGRGLERYTEAFF	TGTGCCTGGAGTGTACGGGGCAGGGGCTTGGAGAGATACACTGAAGCTTTCTTT
TRBJ2-7	TRBV29-1	TRBD1	14	CSVVGRDSSYEQYF	TGCAGCGTTGTAGGTCGGGACAGCTCCTACGAGCAGTACTTC
TRBJ1-1	TRBV5-1	NA	15	CASKPGHPSDTEAFF	TGCGCCAGCAAACCGGGACATCCGAGCGACACTGAAGCTTTCTTT
TRBJ2-7	TRBV5-6	TRBD1	12	CASSDGQGEQYF	TGTGCCAGCAGCGACGGACAGGGCGAGCAGTACTTC
TRBJ2-7	TRBV7-9	TRBD2	15	CASSPTSGTAYEQYF	TGTGCCAGCAGCCCAACTAGCGGGACTGCCTACGAGCAGTACTTC
TRBJ1-2	TRBV6-1	TRBD1	14	CASSRQGGKGGYTF	TGTGCCAGCAGTCGACAAGGGGGCAAGGGCGGCTACACCTTC
TRBJ2-2	TRBV2	NA	15	CASSRTVQRTGELFF	TGTGCCAGCAGCCGGACAGTTCAGAGGACCGGGGAGCTGTTTTTT
TRBJ2-7	TRBV2	NA	13	CASGRGYSYEQYF	TGTGCCAGCGGGAGGGGGTACTCCTACGAGCAGTACTTC
TRBJ2-3	TRBV19	NA	13	CASRTGGTDTQYF	TGTGCCAGTAGGACGGGGGGCACAGATACGCAGTATTTT
TRBJ1-1	TRBV6-5	TRBD1	14	CASSPRGPNTEDFF	TGTGCCAGCAGCCCGAGGGGGCCCAACACTGAAGATTTCTTT
TRBJ1-5	TRBV6-1	TRBD1	15	CASSGRQGANQPQHF	TGTGCCAGCAGTGGGCGACAGGGGGCGAATCAGCCCCAGCATTTT
TRBJ2-4	TRBV30	NA	13	CAWSVQSGNIQYF	TGTGCCTGGAGTGTACAGAGCGGAAACATTCAGTACTTC
TRBJ1-5	TRBV19	TRBD1	15	CASSQRGQGNQPQHF	TGTGCCAGTAGCCAAAGGGGGCAGGGCAATCAGCCCCAGCATTTT
TRBJ2-4	TRBV7-9	NA	16	CASSLVVEGAKNIQYF	TGTGCCAGCAGCTTAGTGGTGGAGGGAGCCAAAAACATTCAGTACTTC
TRBJ1-4	TRBV25-1	TRBD1	15	CASSPDRGLGEKLFF	TGTGCCAGCAGTCCCGACAGGGGGCTCGGTGAAAAACTGTTTTTT
TRBJ2-1	TRBV19	NA	15	CASSAQSGTYNEQFF	TGTGCCAGTAGTGCCCAATCCGGGACCTACAATGAGCAGTTCTTC
TRBJ2-7	TRBV2	NA	13	CASGQFSSYEQYF	TGTGCCAGCGGACAGTTCTCATCCTACGAGCAGTACTTC
TRBJ2-5	TRBV7-9	TRBD2	15	CASSNRGGAGETQYF	TGTGCCAGCAGCAATCGCGGGGGGGCCGGGGAGACCCAGTACTTC
TRBJ2-6	TRBV5-1	TRBD1	17	CASSLGQGMSGANVLTF	TGCGCCAGCAGCTTGGGACAGGGGATGTCGGGGGCCAACGTCCTGACTTTC
TRBJ2-1	TRBV5-1	TRBD1	16	CASSLTPGQGLDEQFF	TGCGCCAGCAGCTTGACCCCGGGACAGGGACTCGATGAGCAGTTCTTC
TRBJ2-5	TRBV5-1	TRBD1	13	CASSGDRQETQYF	TGCGCCAGCAGCGGGGACAGGCAAGAGACCCAGTACTTC
TRBJ1-6	TRBV6-6	NA	12	CASSTKSSPLHF	TGTGCCAGCAGTACGAAGAGTTCACCCCTCCACTTT
TRBJ2-3	TRBV29-1	TRBD2	15	CSVEDRAGAGDTQYF	TGCAGCGTTGAAGATCGGGCGGGAGCAGGAGATACGCAGTATTTT